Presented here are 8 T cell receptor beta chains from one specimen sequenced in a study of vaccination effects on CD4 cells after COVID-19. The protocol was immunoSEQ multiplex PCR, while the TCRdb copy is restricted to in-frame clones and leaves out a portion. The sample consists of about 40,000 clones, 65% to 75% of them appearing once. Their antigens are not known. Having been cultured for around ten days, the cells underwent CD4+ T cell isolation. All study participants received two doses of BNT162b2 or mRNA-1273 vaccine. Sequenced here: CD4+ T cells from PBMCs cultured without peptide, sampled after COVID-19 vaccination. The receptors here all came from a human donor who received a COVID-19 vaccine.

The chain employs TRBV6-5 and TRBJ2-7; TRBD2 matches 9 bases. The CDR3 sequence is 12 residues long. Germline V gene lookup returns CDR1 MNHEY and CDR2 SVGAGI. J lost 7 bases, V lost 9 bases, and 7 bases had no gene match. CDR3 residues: CASRSGSREQYF. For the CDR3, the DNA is TGTGCCAGTCGTAGCGGGAGTCGAGAGCAGTACTTC.

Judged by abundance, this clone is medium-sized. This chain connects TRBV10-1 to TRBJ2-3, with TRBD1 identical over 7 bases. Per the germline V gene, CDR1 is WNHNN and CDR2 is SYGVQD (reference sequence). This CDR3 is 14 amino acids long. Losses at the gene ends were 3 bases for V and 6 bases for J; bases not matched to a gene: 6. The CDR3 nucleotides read TGCGCCAGCAGTGAAGGGACAGACCAGGATACGCAGTATTTT. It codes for CASSEGTDQDTQYF.

The CDR3 bases are TGTGCCAGCAGAGTTGACAGGGGGGGCTACAATGAGCAGTTCTTC. This translates into CASRVDRGGYNEQFF. The chain recombines TRBV2 with TRBJ2-1; TRBD1 matches 9 bases. Losses at the gene ends were 6 bases for V and 3 bases for J; bases not matched to a gene: 6. CDR1 is SNHLY and CDR2 is FYNNEI in the germline V gene. This CDR3 has 15 residues. Supplemented by reference TRBV2 and TRBJ2-1, the full variable domain reads EPEVTQTPSHQVTQMGQEVILRCVPISNHLYFYWYRQILGQKVEFLVSFYNNEISEKSEIFDDQFSVERPDGSNFTLKIRSTKLEDSAMYFCASRVDRGGYNEQFFGPGTRLTVL.

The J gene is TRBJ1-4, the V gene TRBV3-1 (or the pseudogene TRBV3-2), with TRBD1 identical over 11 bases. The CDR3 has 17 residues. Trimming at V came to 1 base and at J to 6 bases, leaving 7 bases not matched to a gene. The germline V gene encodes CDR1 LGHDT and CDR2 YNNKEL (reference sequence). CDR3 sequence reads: CASSQALPGQGDEKLFF. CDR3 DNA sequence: TGTGCCAGCAGCCAAGCACTACCGGGACAGGGGGATGAAAAACTGTTTTTT.

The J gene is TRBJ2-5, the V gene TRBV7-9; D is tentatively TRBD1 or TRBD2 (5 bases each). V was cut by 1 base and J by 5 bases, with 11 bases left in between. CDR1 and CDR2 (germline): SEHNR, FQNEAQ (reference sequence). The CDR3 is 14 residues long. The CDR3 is CASSLGGPQETQYF. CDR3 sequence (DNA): TGTGCCAGCAGCTTAGGGGGACCTCAGGAGACCCAGTACTTC.

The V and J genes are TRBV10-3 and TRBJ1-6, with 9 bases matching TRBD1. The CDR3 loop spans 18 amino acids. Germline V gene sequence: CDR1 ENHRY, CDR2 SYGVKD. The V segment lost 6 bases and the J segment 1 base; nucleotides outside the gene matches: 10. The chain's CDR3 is CAISPGQGVRSYNSPLHF. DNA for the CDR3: TGTGCCATCAGCCCGGGACAGGGTGTTAGATCCTATAATTCACCCCTCCACTTT.

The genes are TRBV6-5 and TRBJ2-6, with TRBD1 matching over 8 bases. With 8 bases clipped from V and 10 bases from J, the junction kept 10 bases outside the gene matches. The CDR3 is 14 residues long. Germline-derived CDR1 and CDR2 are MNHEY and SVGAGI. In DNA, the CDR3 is TGTGCCAGCGTACAGGGGGACAACAGGAACGTCCTGACTTTC. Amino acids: CASVQGDNRNVLTF.

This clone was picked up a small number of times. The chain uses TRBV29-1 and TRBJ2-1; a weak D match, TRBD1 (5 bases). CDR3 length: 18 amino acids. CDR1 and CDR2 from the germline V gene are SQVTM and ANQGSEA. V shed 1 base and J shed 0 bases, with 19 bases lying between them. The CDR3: CSVEGSRGSLSSYNEQFF. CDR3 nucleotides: TGCAGCGTTGAAGGAAGTAGGGGCAGCCTCAGCTCCTACAATGAGCAGTTCTTC.